These 14 T cell receptor beta chains originate from one sample sequenced in a study of blood T cell repertoires in COVID-19. The repertoire was sequenced with immunoSEQ multiplex PCR; TCRdb's copy has only in-frame clones and lacks some. The sample carries 150,000 to 200,000 clones, 70% to 90% recorded once. Sequencing used peripheral blood. The receptors stem from a man in his 60s with acute or convalescent COVID-19.

The chain uses TRBV5-1 and TRBJ2-1; weak D call: TRBD1 (6 bases). The CDR3 length is 15 residues. The V end lost 4 bases, the J end lost 4 bases, and 15 bases lay between the germline ends. Germline V CDR1 and CDR2: SGHRS, YFSETQ. The CDR3 region is CASSAPGTLYNEQFF. The DNA for the CDR3 is TGCGCCAGCAGCGCGCCGGGGACACTATACAATGAGCAGTTCTTC.

J is TRBJ1-1 and V is TRBV29-1, with TRBD1 identical over 7 bases. This CDR3 has 13 residues. V gave up 6 bases and J gave up 1 base; unmatched junction bases: 5. Germline V gives CDR1 SQVTM, CDR2 ANQGSEA. CDR3 nucleotides: TGCAGCGTCCTCGACAGGGCGAACACTGAAGCTTTCTTT. Amino acid sequence: CSVLDRANTEAFF.

This clone has only a few counts. The chain employs TRBV19 and TRBJ1-6, with 9 bases lining up with TRBD1. This CDR3 has 16 amino acids. V was pared by 3 bases and J by 5 bases, with 5 bases of the junction left unmatched. Looked up from germline, CDR1 is LNHDA and CDR2 is SQIVND (reference sequence). The CDR3: CASSITGGYHNSPLHF. In DNA, the CDR3 is TGTGCCAGTAGTATCACAGGGGGCTACCATAATTCACCCCTCCACTTT.

This chain connects TRBV29-1 to TRBJ1-4, with D unresolved. Germline V gene sequence: CDR1 SQVTM, CDR2 ANQGSEA. This CDR3 region has 12 residues. V was cut by 7 bases and J by 6 bases, with 12 bases left in between. The chain's CDR3 is CSATEGDEKLFF. CDR3 sequence (DNA): TGCAGCGCAACAGAGGGTGATGAAAAACTGTTTTTT.

The V gene is TRBV18, the J gene TRBJ2-1; TRBD2 might be the D (6 bases). The CDR3 is made up of 15 amino acids. Germline lookup yields CDR1 KGHSH and CDR2 LQKENI. V was shortened by 3 bases and J by 4 bases, with 13 bases between the two germline ends. The CDR3: CASSPLGLAYNEQFF. CDR3 coding DNA: TGTGCCAGCTCACCCCTGGGACTCGCATACAATGAGCAGTTCTTC.

This chain joins TRBV12-3 or TRBV12-4 and TRBJ2-7; a possible D gene is TRBD1 (6 bases). The CDR3 totals 13 residues. Between the trimmed V and J ends, which lost 6 bases and 7 bases, there was a span of 16 bases. CDR3 coding DNA: TGTGCCAGCAGCCGAACAGGGCGGCGGGAGCAGTACTTC. Translated: CASSRTGRREQYF.

The CDR3 reads CASSAVTGEQPQHF. The CDR3 DNA reads as TGCGCCAGCAGCGCGGTAACAGGTGAACAGCCCCAGCATTTT. The chain uses TRBV4-1 and TRBJ1-5; tentative D call: TRBD1 (5 bases). In germline, CDR1 is MGHRA, CDR2 YSYEKL. The CDR3 is 14 amino acids. The V end was cut by 5 bases, the J end by 7 bases, with 15 bases between.

The genes are TRBV7-9 and TRBJ1-2, with TRBD1 identical over 7 bases. Germline trimming cut 4 bases from V and 2 bases from J; bases unmatched to any gene: 7. The length of the CDR3 is 15 residues. CDR1 and CDR2 from the germline V gene are SEHNR and FQNEAQ (reference sequence). CDR3 coding DNA: TGTGCCAGCAGCTCCGCTGGGGGACAGAACTATGGCTACACCTTC. Translation: CASSSAGGQNYGYTF.

This clone was observed a handful of times. V and J are TRBV5-1 and TRBJ2-5; maybe TRBD2 (6 bases). CDR1 and CDR2 from the germline V gene are SGHRS and YFSETQ. With 4 bases removed from V and 5 bases from J, the gap between germline ends came to 18 bases. CDR3 length: 15 amino acids. CDR3 in amino acids: CASSILARDGETQYF. The CDR3, as DNA: TGCGCCAGCAGCATCCTAGCGAGGGACGGGGAGACCCAGTACTTC.

The chain's CDR3 is CASSLAGWNTEAFF. CDR3 in DNA: TGTGCCAGCAGCCTGGCAGGGTGGAACACTGAAGCTTTCTTT. The chain couples TRBV16 to TRBJ1-1; the D gene is possibly TRBD1 (5 bases). The CDR3 is 14 amino acids. Trimming removed 4 bases at V and 1 base at J, with 10 bases between. The germline V gene has CDR1 KGHSY and CDR2 FQNENV.

V and J are TRBV2 and TRBJ1-2; the match to TRBD1 covers 8 bases. Trimming cost V 2 bases and J 5 bases; bases outside gene matches: 4. The germline V gene encodes CDR1 SNHLY and CDR2 FYNNEI. The CDR3 is 14 residues long. The CDR3 loop reads CASSESRGPYGYTF. The CDR3 DNA follows: TGTGCCAGCAGTGAAAGCAGGGGGCCGTATGGCTACACCTTC.

The V call is TRBV6-5, the J call TRBJ1-2; 7 positions match TRBD1. Germline V gene lookup returns CDR1 MNHEY and CDR2 SVGAGI. The CDR3 totals 14 residues. Unmatched junction bases numbered 7, after V lost 5 bases and J lost 4 bases. The CDR3 DNA sequence: TGTGCCAGCAGTCCGGGACAGAGGGGCTATGGCTACACCTTC. It encodes CASSPGQRGYGYTF.

This clone was counted many times. The gene calls are TRBV5-1 and TRBJ2-5; D is unresolved. Germline loops: CDR1 SGHRS, CDR2 YFSETQ. CDR3 length equals 14 residues. With 0 bases removed from V and 1 base from J, the gap between germline ends came to 7 bases. Written as DNA, the CDR3 is TGCGCCAGCAGCTTGGAATTCGGCCAAGAGACCCAGTACTTC. It translates to CASSLEFGQETQYF.

In this sample, this clone turned up once. The chain carries TRBV9 and TRBJ1-6; D remains ambiguous. V was cut by 0 bases and J by 10 bases, with 5 bases left in between. The CDR3 contains 12 residues. Germline CDR1 SGDLS, CDR2 YYNGEE. The CDR3 loop reads CASSVGGSPLHF. The CDR3 DNA reads TGTGCCAGCAGCGTAGGCGGCTCACCCCTCCACTTT.